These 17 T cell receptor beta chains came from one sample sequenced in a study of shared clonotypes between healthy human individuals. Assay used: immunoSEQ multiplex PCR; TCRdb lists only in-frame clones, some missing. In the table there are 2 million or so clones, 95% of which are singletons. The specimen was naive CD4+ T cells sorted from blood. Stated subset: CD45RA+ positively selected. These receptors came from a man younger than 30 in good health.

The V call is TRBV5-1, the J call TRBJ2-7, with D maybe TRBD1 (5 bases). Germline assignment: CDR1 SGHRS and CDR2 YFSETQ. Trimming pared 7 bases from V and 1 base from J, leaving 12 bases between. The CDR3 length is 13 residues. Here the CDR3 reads CASGDGASYEQYF. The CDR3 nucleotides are TGCGCCAGCGGGGATGGGGCTTCCTACGAGCAGTACTTC.

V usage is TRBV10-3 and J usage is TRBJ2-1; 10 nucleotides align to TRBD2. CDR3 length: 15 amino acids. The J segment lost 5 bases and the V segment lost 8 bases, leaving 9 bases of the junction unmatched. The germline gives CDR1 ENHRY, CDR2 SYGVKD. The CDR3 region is CAIGKIAGGHNEQFF. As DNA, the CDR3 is TGTGCCATCGGGAAGATAGCGGGAGGACACAATGAGCAGTTCTTC.

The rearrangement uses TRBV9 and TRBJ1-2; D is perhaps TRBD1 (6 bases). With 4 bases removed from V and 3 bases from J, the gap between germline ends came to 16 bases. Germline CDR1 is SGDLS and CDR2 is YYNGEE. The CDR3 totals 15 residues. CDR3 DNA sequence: TGTGCCAGCAGCCCTACATGGGGGGGCGACTATGGCTACACCTTC. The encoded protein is CASSPTWGGDYGYTF.

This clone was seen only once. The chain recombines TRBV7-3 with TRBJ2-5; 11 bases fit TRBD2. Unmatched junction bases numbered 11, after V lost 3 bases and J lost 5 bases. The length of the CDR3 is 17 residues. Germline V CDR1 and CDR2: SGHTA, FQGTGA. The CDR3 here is CASSLAGTSGTRETQYF. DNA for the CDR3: TGTGCCAGCAGCTTGGCCGGGACTAGCGGAACGCGGGAGACCCAGTACTTC.

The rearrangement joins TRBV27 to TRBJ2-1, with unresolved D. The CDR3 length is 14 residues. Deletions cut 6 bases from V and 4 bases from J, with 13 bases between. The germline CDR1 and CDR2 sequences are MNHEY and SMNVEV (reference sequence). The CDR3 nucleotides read TGTGCCAGCAGGCAGCTAGATTATTACAATGAGCAGTTCTTC. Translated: CASRQLDYYNEQFF.

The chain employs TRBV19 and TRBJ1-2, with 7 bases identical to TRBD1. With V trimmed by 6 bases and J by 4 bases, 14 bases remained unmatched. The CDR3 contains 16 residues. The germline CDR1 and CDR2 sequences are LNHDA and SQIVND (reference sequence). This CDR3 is CASSPRQGTLGYGYTF. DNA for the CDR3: TGTGCCAGTAGCCCAAGACAGGGCACTCTTGGCTATGGCTACACCTTC.

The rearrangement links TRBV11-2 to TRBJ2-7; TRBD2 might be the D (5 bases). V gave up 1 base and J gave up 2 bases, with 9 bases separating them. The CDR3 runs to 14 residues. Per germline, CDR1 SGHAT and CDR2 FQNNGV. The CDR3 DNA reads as TGTGCCAGCAGCTTAGGGAGGACGACCTACGAGCAGTACTTC. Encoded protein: CASSLGRTTYEQYF.

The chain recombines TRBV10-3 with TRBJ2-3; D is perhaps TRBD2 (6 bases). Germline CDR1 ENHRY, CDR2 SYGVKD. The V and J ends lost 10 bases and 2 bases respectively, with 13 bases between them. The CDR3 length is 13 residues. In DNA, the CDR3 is TGTGCCACCGCGGAGGGCTACACAGATACGCAGTATTTT. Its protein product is CATAEGYTDTQYF.

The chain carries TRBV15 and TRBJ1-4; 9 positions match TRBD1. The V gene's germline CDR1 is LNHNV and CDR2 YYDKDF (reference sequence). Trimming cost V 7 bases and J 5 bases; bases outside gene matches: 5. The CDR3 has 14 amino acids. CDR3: CATKGTGKNEKLFF. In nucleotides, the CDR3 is TGTGCCACCAAAGGGACAGGGAAAAATGAAAAACTGTTTTTT.

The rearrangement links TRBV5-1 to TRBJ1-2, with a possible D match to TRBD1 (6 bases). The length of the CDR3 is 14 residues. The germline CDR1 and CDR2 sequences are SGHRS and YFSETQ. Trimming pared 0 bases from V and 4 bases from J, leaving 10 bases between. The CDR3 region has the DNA TGCGCCAGCAGCTTGGAAGGGGGGTCCTATGGCTACACCTTC. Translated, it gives CASSLEGGSYGYTF.

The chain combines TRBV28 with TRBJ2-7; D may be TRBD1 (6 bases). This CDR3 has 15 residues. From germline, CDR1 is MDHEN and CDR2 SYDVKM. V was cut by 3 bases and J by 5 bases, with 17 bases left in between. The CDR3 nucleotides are TGTGCCAGCAGTTTTTCGGCAGGGGTTCGAAACGAGCAGTACTTC. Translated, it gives CASSFSAGVRNEQYF.

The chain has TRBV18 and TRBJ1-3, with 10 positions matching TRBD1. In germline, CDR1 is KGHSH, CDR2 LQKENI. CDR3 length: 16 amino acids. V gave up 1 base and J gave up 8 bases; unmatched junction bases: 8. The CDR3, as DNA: TGTGCCAGCTCACCACTAACCGGGACAGGGGTGGACACCATATATTTT. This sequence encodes CASSPLTGTGVDTIYF.

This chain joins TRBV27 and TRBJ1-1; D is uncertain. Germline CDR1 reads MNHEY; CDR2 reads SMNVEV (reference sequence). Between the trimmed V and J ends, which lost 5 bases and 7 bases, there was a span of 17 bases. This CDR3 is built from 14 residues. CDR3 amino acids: CASSLLGSTGEAFF. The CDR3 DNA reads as TGTGCCAGCAGTCTCCTAGGGAGTACGGGTGAAGCTTTCTTT.

This CDR3 reads CASGGGWQETQYF. CDR3 nucleotide sequence: TGTGCCAGCGGGGGCGGGTGGCAAGAGACCCAGTACTTC. J is TRBJ2-5 and V is TRBV2; D may be TRBD1 (6 bases). Germline CDR1 is SNHLY and CDR2 is FYNNEI. Trimming cost V 8 bases and J 2 bases, with 12 bases left between them. The CDR3 loop spans 13 amino acids.

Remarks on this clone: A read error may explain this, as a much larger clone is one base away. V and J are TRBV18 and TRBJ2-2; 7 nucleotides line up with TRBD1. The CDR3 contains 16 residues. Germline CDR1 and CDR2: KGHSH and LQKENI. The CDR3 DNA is TGTGCCAGCTCACCACCGGGGGACAGACTCACCGGGGAGCTGTTGTTT. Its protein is CASSPPGDRLTGELLF.

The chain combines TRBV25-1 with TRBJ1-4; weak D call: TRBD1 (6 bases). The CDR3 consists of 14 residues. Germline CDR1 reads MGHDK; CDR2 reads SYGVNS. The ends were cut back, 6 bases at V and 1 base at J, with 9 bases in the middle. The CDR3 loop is CASSTGRTNEKLFF. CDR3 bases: TGTGCCAGCAGCACAGGGAGAACTAATGAAAAACTGTTTTTT.

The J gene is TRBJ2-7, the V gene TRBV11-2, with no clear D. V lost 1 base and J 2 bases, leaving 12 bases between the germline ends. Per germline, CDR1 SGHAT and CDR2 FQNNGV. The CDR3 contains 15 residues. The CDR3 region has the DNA TGTGCCAGCAGCTTAGCCCAAGGCAGCCCCTACGAGCAGTACTTC. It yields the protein CASSLAQGSPYEQYF.